Each of the 31 T cell receptor beta chains below was sequenced from the same sample in a study of T cells expressing NK-cell markers. TCRdb reprocessed the 5' RACE reads and reports one entry per CDR3 protein, with no DNA. The sample shows some 410,000 distinct CDR3 sequences, and less than 7.5% sits with its ten largest clones. The sequenced sample consisted of blood T cells: a sorted CD56 or NKG2C T cell subset, CD4+ or CD8+ T cells, or bulk PBMC T cells (not recorded which). The receptors come from a woman aged 18 to 75 in good health.

The chain joins TRBV7-9 to TRBJ2-7. CDR3 length: 14 amino acids. Germline V gene lookup returns CDR1 SEHNR and CDR2 FQNEAQ (reference sequence). CDR3 protein: CASSLGQYSHEQYF.

The rearrangement links TRBV29-1 to TRBJ1-2; the TCRdb call, TRBD1, lacks DNA for checking. This CDR3 spans 13 amino acids. CDR1 and CDR2 (germline): SQVTM, ANQGSEA. The chain's CDR3 is CSVGTGGARGYTF.

This chain connects TRBV21-1 to TRBJ2-1; TCRdb returns TRBD2, unconfirmable since there is no DNA. TRBV21-1 is shown as a pseudogene. The CDR3 sequence is 14 residues long. This CDR3 reads CASSPEREGTEQFF.

V and J are TRBV7-9 and TRBJ2-2. This CDR3 is built from 15 residues. The V gene's germline CDR1 is SEHNR and CDR2 FQNEAQ (reference sequence). CDR3 residues: CASSLNQTNTGELFF.

The V gene is TRBV20-1, the J gene TRBJ1-5. The CDR3 sequence is 15 residues long. The V gene's germline CDR1 is DFQATT and CDR2 SNEGSKA (reference sequence). The CDR3 is CSAREGSAIRQPQHF.

V is TRBV12-3 or TRBV12-4 and J is TRBJ2-6; the TCRdb D gene call, TRBD1, has no DNA to confirm it. The CDR3 totals 15 residues. CDR3 in amino acids: CASSTTGAGANVLTF.

The rearrangement links TRBV20-1 to TRBJ1-1. The CDR3 runs 16 residues. Germline values: CDR1 DFQATT, CDR2 SNEGSKA (reference sequence). The chain's CDR3 is CSARVTGRGMNTEAFF.

J is TRBJ2-3 and V is TRBV29-1; TCRdb proposes TRBD2, but this gene call is untestable without DNA. Per germline, CDR1 SQVTM and CDR2 ANQGSEA. CDR3 length: 16 amino acids. CDR3 residues: CSVSGSAETGTDTQYF.

This chain joins TRBV7-2 and TRBJ2-1; TCRdb selects TRBD2, and the lack of DNA leaves this call unchecked. Germline-derived CDR1 and CDR2 are SGHTA and FQGNSA. The CDR3 loop spans 15 amino acids. CDR3: CASSPHSGPYNEQFF.

This chain uses TRBV7-8 with TRBJ1-6; checking the TCRdb D call of TRBD1 is not possible without DNA. The CDR3 sequence is 17 residues long. Germline lookup yields CDR1 SGHVS and CDR2 FQNEAQ. The CDR3 reads CASSPRTGGSYNSPLHF.

This chain links TRBV24-1 with TRBJ2-1; there is no DNA to check the TCRdb D call of TRBD1. Germline V lookup: CDR1 KGHDR, CDR2 SFDVKD. CDR3 length: 16 amino acids. The chain's CDR3 is CATSDARDRLYNEQFF.

CDR3: CASSAGRENSPLHF. V usage is TRBV2 and J usage is TRBJ1-6; TCRdb proposes TRBD1, but this gene call is untestable without DNA. This CDR3 spans 14 amino acids. Germline CDR1 reads SNHLY; CDR2 reads FYNNEI.

This sequence joins TRBV7-3 and TRBJ1-6. The CDR3 consists of 12 residues. Germline CDR1 is SGHTA and CDR2 is FQGTGA. This CDR3 is CASSDVGSPLHF.

The gene calls are TRBV6-5 and TRBJ2-3; TCRdb returns TRBD1, unconfirmable since there is no DNA. Germline loops: CDR1 MNHEY, CDR2 SVGAGI. This CDR3 is built from 14 residues. The CDR3 spells CASSYKGPTDTQYF.

The V and J genes are TRBV12-3 or TRBV12-4 and TRBJ1-3. The CDR3 contains 12 residues. The CDR3 region is CASSAMGNTIYF.

Here the CDR3 reads CSARGFRDRFNYGYTF. The V call is TRBV20-1, the J call TRBJ1-2; checking the TCRdb D call of TRBD1 is not possible without DNA. Germline CDR1 DFQATT, CDR2 SNEGSKA (reference sequence). The CDR3 contains 16 residues.

The chain recombines TRBV13 with TRBJ2-1; the TCRdb D gene call, TRBD2, has no DNA to confirm it. This CDR3 comprises 16 residues. CDR1 PRHDT and CDR2 FYEKMQ come from the germline V gene (reference sequence). The CDR3 region is CASSLGRREAYNEQFF.

V usage is TRBV6-5 and J usage is TRBJ2-1; the D gene TCRdb calls, TRBD1, cannot be checked with no DNA. CDR1 is MNHEY, CDR2 SVGAGI, per germline. This CDR3 has 15 residues. This CDR3 is CASSWGAAFSNEQFF.

The chain links TRBV7-9 to TRBJ1-2; TCRdb gives TRBD1 as the D gene, but with no DNA this cannot be confirmed. The germline CDR1 and CDR2 sequences are SEHNR and FQNEAQ (reference sequence). This CDR3 region has 12 residues. CDR3 protein: CAGTADTYGYTF.

This chain uses TRBV7-2 with TRBJ2-7; TCRdb's D gene call, TRBD1, goes unchecked for lack of DNA. CDR1 and CDR2 from the germline V gene are SGHTA and FQGNSA. The CDR3 spans 13 residues. The CDR3: CASSLGQFYEQYF. Full variable domain (remainder filled in from reference TRBV7-2 and TRBJ2-7): GAGVSQSPSNKVTEKGKDVELRCDPISGHTALYWYRQSLGQGLEFLIYFQGNSAPDKSGLPSDRFSAERTGGSVSTLTIQRTQQEDSAVYLCASSLGQFYEQYFGPGTRLTVT.

Here the CDR3 reads CASSLMDREYSNQPQHF. The rearrangement joins TRBV5-6 to TRBJ1-5; without DNA, the TCRdb call of TRBD1 cannot be checked. Germline assignment: CDR1 SGHDT and CDR2 YYEEEE. The CDR3 extends over 17 amino acids.

The chain combines TRBV20-1 with TRBJ1-6; TCRdb's D call of TRBD1 is untestable without DNA. There are 13 residues in the CDR3. CDR1 DFQATT and CDR2 SNEGSKA come from the germline V gene (reference sequence). Here the CDR3 reads CSAKTDKGSPLHF.

This chain connects TRBV20-1 to TRBJ1-4. This CDR3 has 12 residues. Germline CDR1 and CDR2: DFQATT and SNEGSKA (reference sequence). CDR3 sequence: CSARAPPEKLFF.

V is TRBV4-2 and J is TRBJ2-1. Per the germline V gene, CDR1 is LGHNA and CDR2 is YNFKEQ. The CDR3 length is 16 residues. The CDR3 here is CASSQVGVRSYNEQFF.

This chain connects TRBV7-2 to TRBJ2-3; TCRdb reports TRBD2, a call that lacks DNA to check it against. There are 15 residues in the CDR3. Germline CDR1 and CDR2: SGHTA and FQGNSA. The CDR3 reads CASSFGEISADTQYF.

This chain's CDR3 is CSARDPRLAGGRDTQYF. The chain has TRBV20-1 and TRBJ2-3; TCRdb designates TRBD2, a call that cannot be tested without DNA. In germline, CDR1 is DFQATT, CDR2 SNEGSKA (reference sequence). The CDR3 has 17 residues.

The genes are TRBV5-5 and TRBJ1-1; the D call of TRBD1 rests on TCRdb alone, since no DNA is present to check it. The CDR3 has 15 residues. Germline values: CDR1 SGHKS, CDR2 YYEKEE (reference sequence). This CDR3 is CASSLGGQGYTEAFF.

The genes are TRBV28 and TRBJ2-5. This CDR3 is built from 12 residues. Looked up from germline, CDR1 is MDHEN and CDR2 is SYDVKM. The chain's CDR3 is CASSRHQETQYF. The full variable domain, rest sourced from reference TRBV28 and TRBJ2-5, is DVKVTQSSRYLVKRTGEKVFLECVQDMDHENMFWYRQDPGLGLRLIYFSYDVKMKEKGDIPEGYSVSREKKERFSLILESASTNQTSMYLCASSRHQETQYFGPGTRLLVL.

The chain has TRBV12-3 or TRBV12-4 and TRBJ2-1; without DNA, the TCRdb call of TRBD1 cannot be checked. The CDR3 length is 15 residues. CDR3 residues: CASSFPGGGNNEQFF.

V usage is TRBV6-1 and J usage is TRBJ1-5. The V gene's germline CDR1 is MNHNS and CDR2 SASEGT. This CDR3 comprises 16 residues. CDR3 amino acids: CASRARSRRVSQPQHF.

The genes are TRBV28 and TRBJ1-5. The CDR3 has 18 residues. Germline V lookup: CDR1 MDHEN, CDR2 SYDVKM. The CDR3 spells CASSLSLWEGDPGPPQHF.